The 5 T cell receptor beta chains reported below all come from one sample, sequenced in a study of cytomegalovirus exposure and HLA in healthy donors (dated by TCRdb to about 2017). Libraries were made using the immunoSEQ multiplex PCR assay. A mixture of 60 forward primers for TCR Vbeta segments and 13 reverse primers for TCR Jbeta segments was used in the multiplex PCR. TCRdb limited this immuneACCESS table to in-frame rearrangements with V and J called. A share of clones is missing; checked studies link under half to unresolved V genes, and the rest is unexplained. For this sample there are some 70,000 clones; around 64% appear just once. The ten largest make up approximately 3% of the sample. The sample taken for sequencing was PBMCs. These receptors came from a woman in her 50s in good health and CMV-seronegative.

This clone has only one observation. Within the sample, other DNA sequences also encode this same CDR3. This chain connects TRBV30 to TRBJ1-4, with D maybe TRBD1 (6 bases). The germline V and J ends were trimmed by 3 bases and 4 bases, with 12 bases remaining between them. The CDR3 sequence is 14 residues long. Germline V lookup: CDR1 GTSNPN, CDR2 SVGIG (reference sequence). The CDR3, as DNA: TGTGCCTGGAGCGTGGGGACACTTAATGAAAAACTGTTTTTT. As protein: CAWSVGTLNEKLFF.

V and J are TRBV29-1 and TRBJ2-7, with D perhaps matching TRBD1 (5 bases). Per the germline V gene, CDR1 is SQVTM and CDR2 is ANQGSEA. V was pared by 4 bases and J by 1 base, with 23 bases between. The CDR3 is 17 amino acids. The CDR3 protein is CSVVGDRSTAYSYEQYF. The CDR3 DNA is TGCAGCGTTGTTGGAGACAGAAGCACTGCCTATTCCTACGAGCAGTACTTC.

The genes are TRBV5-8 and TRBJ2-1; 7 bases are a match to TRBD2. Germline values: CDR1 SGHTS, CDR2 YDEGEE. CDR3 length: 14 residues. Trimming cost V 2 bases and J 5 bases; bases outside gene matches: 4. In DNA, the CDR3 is TGTGCCAGCAGCTTTATGACTAGCCACAATGAGCAGTTCTTC. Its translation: CASSFMTSHNEQFF.

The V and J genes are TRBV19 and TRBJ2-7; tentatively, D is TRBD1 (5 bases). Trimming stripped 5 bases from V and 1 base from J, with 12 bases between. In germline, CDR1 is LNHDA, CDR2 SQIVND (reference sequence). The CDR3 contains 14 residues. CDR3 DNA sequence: TGTGCCAGTAGTTCAGGGTTAGGGTCCTACGAGCAGTACTTC. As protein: CASSSGLGSYEQYF.

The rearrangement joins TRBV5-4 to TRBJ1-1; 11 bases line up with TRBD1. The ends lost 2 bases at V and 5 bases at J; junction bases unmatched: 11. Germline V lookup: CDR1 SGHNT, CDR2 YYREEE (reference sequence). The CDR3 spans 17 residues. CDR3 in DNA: TGTGCCAGCAGCTTTCGGACAGGGGGCCTAGGAAGGACTGAAGCTTTCTTT. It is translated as CASSFRTGGLGRTEAFF.